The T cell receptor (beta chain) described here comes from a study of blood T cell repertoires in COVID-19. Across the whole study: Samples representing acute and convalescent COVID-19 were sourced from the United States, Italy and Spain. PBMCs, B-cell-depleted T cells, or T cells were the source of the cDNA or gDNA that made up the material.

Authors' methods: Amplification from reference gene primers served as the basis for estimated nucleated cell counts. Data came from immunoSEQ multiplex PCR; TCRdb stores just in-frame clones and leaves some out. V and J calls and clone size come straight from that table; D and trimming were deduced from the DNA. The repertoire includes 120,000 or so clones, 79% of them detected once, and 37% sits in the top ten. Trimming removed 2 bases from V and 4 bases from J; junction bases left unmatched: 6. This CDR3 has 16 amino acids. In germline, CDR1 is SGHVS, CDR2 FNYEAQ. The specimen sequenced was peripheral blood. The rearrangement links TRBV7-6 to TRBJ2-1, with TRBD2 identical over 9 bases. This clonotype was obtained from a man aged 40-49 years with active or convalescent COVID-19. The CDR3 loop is CASSLSGRLYYNEQFF. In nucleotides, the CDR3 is TGTGCCAGCAGCTTAAGCGGGAGGCTCTATTACAATGAGCAGTTCTTC. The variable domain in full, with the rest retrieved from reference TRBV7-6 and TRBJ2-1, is GAGVSQSPRYKVTKRGQDVALRCDPISGHVSLYWYRQALGQGPEFLTYFNYEAQQDKSGLPNDRFSAERPEGSISTLTIQRTEQRDSAMYRCASSLSGRLYYNEQFFGPGTRLTVL.